This T cell receptor beta chain was sequenced during a study of T-cell memory formation after mild COVID-19. Study overall: There were largely donor-specific TCR clusters.

From the 5' RACE reads, TCRdb called clonotypes with MiXCR, one entry per CDR3 protein. The table records about 560,000 distinct CDR3 sequences, 15% to 20% of them present only once. About this clonotype itself: Its antigen remains unknown.

The CDR3 contains 15 residues. CDR1 is MNHNS and CDR2 is SASEGT in the germline V gene. V lost 1 base, J lost 0 bases, and 10 bases lay in between. General observations from the study: The second-wave clones peaking on day 37 were not confirmed as SARS-CoV-2-specific. Clones that contracted from day 15 to 85 were balanced CD4/CD8, while later expanders leaned CD4+. Shrinking CD4+ clones resided mostly in CM and EM, and CD8+ ones in EMRA.

Sequencing was performed on PBMCs or a T cell subset sorted from them (not recorded which). This TCR was recovered from an adult woman who had mild COVID-19 (a few samples of this study predate the infection). Cell type and time point are not known. The chain links TRBV6-1 to TRBJ2-7; D is perhaps TRBD2 (5 bases). The CDR3 loop reads CASSEDARASYEQYF. Here the CDR3 DNA reads TGTGCCAGCAGTGAAGATGCGAGGGCCTCCTACGAGCAGTACTTC.